This TCR beta chain was retrieved from a study of STAT5B mutations in CD4+ large granular lymphocyte leukemia. Points on this clone: Its cognate antigen is unknown.

In the authors' methods: The detection floor for productive clonotype frequency was 2.59 x 10-5. Profiling relied on immunoSEQ multiplex PCR, and the TCRdb table lists in-frame clones only, not all of them. V and J calls and clone size are those listed in that table; D and trimming were worked out from the DNA. The table lists approximately 19,000 clones, about three quarters of them singletons. V was trimmed by 6 bases and J by 0 bases, leaving 12 bases between them. This CDR3 contains 15 residues. Germline V CDR1 and CDR2: MDHEN, SYDVKM. Whole-study results and caveats: Top patient clones used TRBV06 genes more often: 8/27 versus 2/35 in controls.

V is TRBV28 and J is TRBJ1-3; unclear D gene. This clonotype was obtained from a human donor in good health. Sequencing was done on a sample of CD4+ T cells from blood buffy coats. The CDR3 nucleotides are TGTGCCAGCAGACCGGGCGGAGTCTCTGGAAACACCATATATTTT. Translation: CASRPGGVSGNTIYF.